The clone carrying this TCR beta chain has only one observation. Its antigen is as yet unknown. The data belong to a study of cytomegalovirus exposure and HLA in healthy donors. On the study more broadly: Inside one of the first data releases sat some 85 million unique TCRs taken from HLA-typed donors. Overall study results and limits: One variant, a missense change in DCLRE1C, was linked in a later analysis to TCR beta V- and J-gene trimming. In an earlier analysis, in approximately 630 donors, most V segments appeared productive either ~90% or ~30% of the time.

In the PCR, 60 Vbeta and 13 Jbeta primers were used. Authors' processing steps: Among the unique TCR beta chains that a later analysis counted, about 84 million in all, 10 million to 13 million were shared. Profiling relied on immunoSEQ multiplex PCR, and the TCRdb table lists in-frame clones only, not all of them. V, J and clone size derive from that table, while D and trimming were established from the DNA sequence. The sample lists some 100,000 clones; roughly 80% were seen once. Trimming took off 0 bases at V and 4 bases at J, with 9 bases between the two ends. CDR1 is MNHNY and CDR2 is SVGAGI in the germline V gene (reference sequence). The CDR3 has 14 amino acids.

What was sequenced was PBMCs. V usage is TRBV6-6 and J usage is TRBJ1-1; D may be TRBD1 (6 bases). This sequence was found in a man between 45 and 60 years old in good health and CMV-seropositive. CDR3 loop: CASSYSRGGTEAFF. The CDR3 DNA reads as TGTGCCAGCAGTTACTCAAGGGGGGGCACTGAAGCTTTCTTT.